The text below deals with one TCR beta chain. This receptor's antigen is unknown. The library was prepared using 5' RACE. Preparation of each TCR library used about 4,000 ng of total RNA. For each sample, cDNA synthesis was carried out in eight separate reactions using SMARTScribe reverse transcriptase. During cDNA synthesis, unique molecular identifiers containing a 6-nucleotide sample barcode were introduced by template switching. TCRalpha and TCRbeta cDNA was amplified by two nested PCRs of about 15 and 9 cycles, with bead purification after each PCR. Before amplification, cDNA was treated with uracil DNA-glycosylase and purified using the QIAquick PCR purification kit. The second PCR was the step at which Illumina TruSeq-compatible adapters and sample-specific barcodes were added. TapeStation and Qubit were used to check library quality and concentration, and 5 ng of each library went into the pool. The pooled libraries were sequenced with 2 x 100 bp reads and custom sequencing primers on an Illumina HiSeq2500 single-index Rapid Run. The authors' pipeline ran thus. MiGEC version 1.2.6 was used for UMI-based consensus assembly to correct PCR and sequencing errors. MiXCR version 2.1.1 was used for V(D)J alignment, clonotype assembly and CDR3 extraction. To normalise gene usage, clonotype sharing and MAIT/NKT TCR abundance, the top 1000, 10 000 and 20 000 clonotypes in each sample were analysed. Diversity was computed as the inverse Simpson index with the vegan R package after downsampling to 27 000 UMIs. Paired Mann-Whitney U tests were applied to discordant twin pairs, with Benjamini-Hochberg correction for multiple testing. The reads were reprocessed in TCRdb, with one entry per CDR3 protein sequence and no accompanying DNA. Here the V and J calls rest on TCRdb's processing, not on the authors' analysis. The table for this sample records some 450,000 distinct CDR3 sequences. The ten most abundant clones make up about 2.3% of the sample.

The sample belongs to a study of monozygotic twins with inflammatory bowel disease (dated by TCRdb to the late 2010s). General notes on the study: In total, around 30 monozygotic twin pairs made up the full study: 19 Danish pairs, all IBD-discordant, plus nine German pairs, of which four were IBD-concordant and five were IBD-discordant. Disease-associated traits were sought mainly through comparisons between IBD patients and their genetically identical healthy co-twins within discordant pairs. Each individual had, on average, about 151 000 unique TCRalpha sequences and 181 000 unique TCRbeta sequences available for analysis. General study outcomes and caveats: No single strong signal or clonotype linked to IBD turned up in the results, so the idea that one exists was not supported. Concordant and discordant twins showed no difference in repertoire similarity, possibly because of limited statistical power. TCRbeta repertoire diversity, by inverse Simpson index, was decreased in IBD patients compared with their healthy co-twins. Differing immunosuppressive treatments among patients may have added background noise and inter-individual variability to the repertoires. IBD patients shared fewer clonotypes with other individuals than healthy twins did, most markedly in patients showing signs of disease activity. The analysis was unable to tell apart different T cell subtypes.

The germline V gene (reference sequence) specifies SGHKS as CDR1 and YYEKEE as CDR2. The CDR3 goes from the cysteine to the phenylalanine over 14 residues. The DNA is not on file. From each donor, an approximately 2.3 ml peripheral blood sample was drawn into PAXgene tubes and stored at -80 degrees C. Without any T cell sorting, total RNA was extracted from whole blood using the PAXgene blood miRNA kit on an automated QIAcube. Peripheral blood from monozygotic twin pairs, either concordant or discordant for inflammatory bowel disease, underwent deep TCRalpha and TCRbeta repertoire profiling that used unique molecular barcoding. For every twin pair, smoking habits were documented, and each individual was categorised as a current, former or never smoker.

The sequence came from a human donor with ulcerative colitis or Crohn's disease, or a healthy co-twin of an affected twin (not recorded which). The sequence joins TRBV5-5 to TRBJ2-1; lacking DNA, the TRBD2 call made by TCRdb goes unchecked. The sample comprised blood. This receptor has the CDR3 CASSRGLVSGEQFF.